This T cell receptor beta chain is from a study of CD8+ T cells in alopecia areata. Documented treatment: oral pan-JAK inhibitor, 5-10 mg twice daily. Trimming pared 4 bases from V and 5 bases from J, leaving 15 bases between. This CDR3 contains 14 residues. The germline V gene has CDR1 SGDLS and CDR2 YYNGEE. Reverse transcription of extracted RNA yielded cDNA, which provided the sequencing template. The data were produced by immunoSEQ multiplex PCR, yet TCRdb's version contains in-frame clones alone and is incomplete. The sample lists about 250,000 clones, about 62% seen once, with 0.8% to 1% in the top ten.

This sequence joins TRBV9 and TRBJ2-5; D is unclear. The sequence came from a human donor with alopecia areata. Sequencing was performed on CD4+ T cells sorted from blood, taken around week 54, from a patient treated with tofacitinib. CDR3 residues: CASSPGPRTETQYF. For the CDR3, the DNA is TGTGCCAGCAGCCCTGGGCCCAGGACGGAGACCCAGTACTTC.